These 22 T cell receptor beta chains came from one sample sequenced in a study of control samples from healthy donors and cancer patients. The assay was immunoSEQ multiplex PCR, and TCRdb's table has in-frame clones only and misses some. The sample lists under 150,000 clones, roughly 92% occurring once. Sequencing was done on a sample of blood. Every receptor here comes from a man aged 25 to 40 in good health.

The rearrangement joins TRBV11-2 to TRBJ2-5, with D unclear. The V end lost 4 bases, the J end lost 1 base, and 13 bases lay between the germline ends. The CDR3 covers 15 residues. CDR1 and CDR2 from the germline V gene are SGHAT and FQNNGV. CDR3 loop: CASSYGPRVQETQYF. The CDR3 DNA is TGTGCCAGCAGCTACGGCCCTCGAGTCCAAGAGACCCAGTACTTC.

The V gene is TRBV7-9, the J gene TRBJ2-5, with D unclear. This CDR3 has 11 residues. Germline V gives CDR1 SEHNR, CDR2 FQNEAQ (reference sequence). V was pared by 5 bases and J by 2 bases, with 3 bases between. Written as DNA, the CDR3 is TGTGCCAGCAGCGCTCAAGAGACCCAGTACTTC. Encoded protein: CASSAQETQYF. The full variable domain, completed using reference TRBV7-9 and TRBJ2-5, is DTGVSQNPRHKITKRGQNVTFRCDPISEHNRLYWYRQTLGQGPEFLTYFQNEAQLEKSRLLSDRFSAERPKGSFSTLEIQRTEQGDSAMYLCASSAQETQYFGPGTRLLVL.

In DNA, the CDR3 is TGTGCCAGCAGCTCGGTAAATACGCAGTATTTT. Its translation is CASSSVNTQYF. The chain recombines TRBV11-2 with TRBJ2-3; D is uncertain. The CDR3 covers 11 residues. Germline V lookup: CDR1 SGHAT, CDR2 FQNNGV. V was cut by 4 bases and J by 7 bases, with 6 bases left in between. Based on the CDR3 plus reference TRBV11-2 and TRBJ2-3, the full variable domain is EAGVAQSPRYKIIEKRQSVAFWCNPISGHATLYWYQQILGQGPKLLIQFQNNGVVDDSQLPKDRFSAERLKGVDSTLKIQPAKLEDSAVYLCASSSVNTQYFGPGTRLTVL.

CDR3 in amino acids: CSASRSLQEAFF. The DNA for the CDR3 is TGCAGTGCTAGTCGATCACTCCAAGAAGCTTTCTTT. The chain joins TRBV20-1 to TRBJ1-1, with unresolved D. This CDR3 contains 12 residues. CDR1 DFQATT and CDR2 SNEGSKA come from the germline V gene (reference sequence). V lost 3 bases, J lost 8 bases, and 13 bases lay in between.

The chain combines TRBV11-2 with TRBJ1-3, with 8 bases identical to TRBD1. The CDR3 runs to 14 residues. V shed 1 base and J 7 bases; nucleotides not matched to a gene: 3. The V gene's germline CDR1 is SGHAT and CDR2 FQNNGV. CDR3 amino acids: CASSLGTGSNTIYF. Here the CDR3 DNA reads TGTGCCAGCAGCTTAGGGACAGGGTCCAACACCATATATTTT.

The chain joins TRBV2 to TRBJ1-2, with D unclear. CDR3 length equals 14 residues. Germline-derived CDR1 and CDR2 are SNHLY and FYNNEI. The germline V and J ends were trimmed by 4 bases and 2 bases, with 11 bases remaining between them. The CDR3 bases are TGTGCCAGCAGTGCGCAGGTGGGGAACTATGGCTACACCTTC. Protein sequence: CASSAQVGNYGYTF. Together with reference TRBV2 and TRBJ1-2, the CDR3 gives the full variable domain: EPEVTQTPSHQVTQMGQEVILRCVPISNHLYFYWYRQILGQKVEFLVSFYNNEISEKSEIFDDQFSVERPDGSNFTLKIRSTKLEDSAMYFCASSAQVGNYGYTFGSGTRLTVV.

The rearrangement links TRBV28 to TRBJ2-3; no clear D. Germline loops: CDR1 MDHEN, CDR2 SYDVKM. The CDR3 is 12 residues long. With 3 bases removed from V and 6 bases from J, the gap between germline ends came to 7 bases. CDR3 sequence: CASSFSGDTQYF. The DNA for the CDR3 is TGTGCCAGCAGTTTTAGTGGCGATACGCAGTATTTT.

This chain uses TRBV6-1 with TRBJ2-1; 8 nucleotides line up with TRBD1. Trimming removed 1 base from V and 0 bases from J; junction bases left unmatched: 5. Germline lookup yields CDR1 MNHNS and CDR2 SASEGT. CDR3 length: 17 amino acids. CDR3 loop: CASSEDRGKISYNEQFF. DNA of the CDR3: TGTGCCAGCAGTGAAGACAGGGGGAAAATCTCCTACAATGAGCAGTTCTTC.

The chain couples TRBV6-5 to TRBJ1-1; tentative D call: TRBD1 (5 bases). CDR3 size: 13 residues. Trimming cost V 10 bases and J 1 base, with 13 bases left between them. The germline gives CDR1 MNHEY, CDR2 SVGAGI. The CDR3 protein is CAIRGAKNTEAFF. In nucleotides, the CDR3 is TGTGCCATCAGAGGGGCGAAGAACACTGAAGCTTTCTTT.

The V and J genes are TRBV19 and TRBJ2-6; no definite D call. The V end lost 2 bases, the J end lost 0 bases, and 11 bases lay between the germline ends. CDR1 is LNHDA and CDR2 is SQIVND in the germline V gene (reference sequence). The CDR3 spans 17 residues. The CDR3 protein is CASSILSGVSGANVLTF. DNA for the CDR3: TGTGCCAGTAGTATATTAAGTGGAGTCTCTGGGGCCAACGTCCTGACTTTC.

The chain is built from TRBV21-1 and TRBJ1-1. TRBV21-1 is an annotated pseudogene. CDR3 size: 13 residues. The CDR3 DNA sequence: TGTGCCAGCAGCAAAGAAAGGGACACTGAAGCTTTCTTT. Translating it yields CASSKERDTEAFF.

The V call is TRBV6-4, the J call TRBJ2-2; weak D call: TRBD1 (6 bases). The germline V and J ends were trimmed by 6 bases and 5 bases, with 13 bases remaining between them. The CDR3 length is 14 residues. Per germline, CDR1 MRHNA and CDR2 SNTAGT. The CDR3 DNA reads as TGTGCCAGCAGCCGAAAGGGGGAGACCGGGGAGCTGTTTTTT. Amino acid sequence: CASSRKGETGELFF.

The V and J genes are TRBV2 and TRBJ1-1, with a possible D match to TRBD1 (5 bases). Trimming removed 5 bases from V and 3 bases from J, with 13 bases in between. CDR3 size: 14 residues. CDR1 and CDR2 (germline): SNHLY, FYNNEI. DNA of the CDR3: TGTGCCAGCAGTAGGGACGGAAGGGACACTGAAGCTTTCTTT. It codes for CASSRDGRDTEAFF.

The V and J genes are TRBV4-2 and TRBJ1-2; 9 nucleotides align to TRBD1. V lost 5 bases to trimming and J lost 4 bases; unmatched junction nucleotides: 5. Germline V gene data show CDR1 as LGHNA and CDR2 as YNFKEQ. This CDR3 region has 14 residues. The CDR3 spells CASSDRGLSYGYTF. The CDR3 coding sequence is TGTGCCAGCAGCGACAGGGGGTTAAGCTATGGCTACACCTTC.

The rearrangement joins TRBV6-4 to TRBJ2-1; perhaps D is TRBD1 or TRBD2 (5 bases each). Germline CDR1 is MRHNA and CDR2 is SNTAGT. V lost 3 bases to trimming and J lost 7 bases, with 16 bases between them. The CDR3 contains 15 residues. The CDR3 DNA sequence: TGTGCCAGCAGTGAACGCGAGGGAGAGGGGAATGAGCAGTTCTTC. It yields the protein CASSEREGEGNEQFF.

The J gene is TRBJ1-3, the V gene TRBV7-2; D may be TRBD1 (5 bases). Trimming stripped 1 base from V and 0 bases from J, with 7 bases between. CDR1 is SGHTA and CDR2 is FQGNSA in the germline V gene. This CDR3 has 15 amino acids. CDR3 protein: CASSLGQSSGNTIYF. CDR3 sequence (DNA): TGTGCCAGCAGCTTAGGACAGAGCTCTGGAAACACCATATATTTT.

The chain joins TRBV3-1 (or the pseudogene TRBV3-2) to TRBJ2-1, with 9 bases matching TRBD2. The ends lost 3 bases at V and 7 bases at J; junction bases unmatched: 7. There are 15 residues in the CDR3. CDR1 and CDR2 (germline): LGHDT, YNNKEL (reference sequence). CDR3 DNA: TGTGCCAGCAGCCATTGGCGGGAGGGGATTAATGAGCAGTTCTTC. Amino acid sequence: CASSHWREGINEQFF.

This clone was seen a few times. This chain links TRBV28 with TRBJ1-5; D is uncertain. V shed 3 bases and J shed 5 bases, with 11 bases lying between them. This CDR3 region has 14 residues. CDR1 and CDR2 (germline): MDHEN, SYDVKM. The CDR3 spells CASSLGTVYQPQHF. The DNA of the CDR3 is TGTGCCAGCAGTTTGGGTACGGTGTATCAGCCCCAGCATTTT.

The chain recombines TRBV29-1 with TRBJ2-7; 10 bases map to TRBD2. Germline CDR1 SQVTM, CDR2 ANQGSEA. The CDR3 spans 14 residues. With 4 bases clipped from V and 3 bases from J, the junction kept 6 bases outside the gene matches. CDR3 residues: CSVASSGRGYEQYF. In nucleotides, the CDR3 is TGCAGCGTTGCGTCTAGCGGGAGAGGCTACGAGCAGTACTTC.

The CDR3: CASSTPGTFELGYTF. The CDR3, as DNA: TGTGCCAGCAGTACACCCGGGACCTTTGAACTTGGCTACACCTTC. The rearrangement joins TRBV28 to TRBJ1-2, with D tentatively TRBD1 (5 bases). V was trimmed by 5 bases and J by 7 bases, leaving 20 bases between them. The CDR3 totals 15 residues. CDR1 and CDR2 (germline): MDHEN, SYDVKM.

This chain links TRBV28 with TRBJ1-5, with 11 positions matching TRBD1. With 1 base clipped from V and 5 bases from J, the junction kept 4 bases outside the gene matches. The germline V gene has CDR1 MDHEN and CDR2 SYDVKM. The CDR3 contains 16 residues. Here the CDR3 DNA reads TGTGCCAGCAGTTTATTCGGGACAGGGGGTGATCAGCCCCAGCATTTT. Protein product: CASSLFGTGGDQPQHF.

The V call is TRBV6-6, the J call TRBJ2-6; 8 bases fit TRBD1. Germline V gene data show CDR1 as MNHNY and CDR2 as SVGAGI (reference sequence). J gave up 1 base and V 5 bases, and 16 bases lay outside the gene matches. CDR3 length equals 20 residues. This chain's CDR3 is CASSHTYPGQDFSGANVLTF. CDR3 DNA: TGTGCCAGCAGTCATACCTATCCGGGACAGGACTTTTCTGGGGCCAACGTCCTGACTTTC.